This T cell receptor (beta chain) was obtained from a study of T cell responses to AZD1222 COVID-19 vaccine listed by TCRdb under 2021. Concerning the study at large: TCR sequencing was performed for about 250 trial participants, of whom about 200 were given two doses of AZD1222 and around 26 were given two doses of MenACWY control vaccine. Trial participants were enrolled into age subgroups of 18-55, 56-69 and 70-plus years, which contained about 150, 27 and 61 TCR-sequenced participants, respectively. General findings and caveats noted by the study authors: Most participants were white British and females outnumbered males, and the authors suggested that clonal diversity may have been underestimated. The 56-69-year group was small, and its depth increase did not reach significance, likely because of low power. No day 14 peak-response samples were available, so repertoires were characterized only after the peak T cell response. After two AZD1222 doses, spike-specific TCR breadth and depth were significantly higher than at day 0 and than in MenACWY recipients. The vaccine-associated CD4 TCRs covered the entire spike protein, and the dominant responses fell in regions 160-218 and 743-854. Nearly half of unique spike-specific TCRs reportedly recognized epitopes outside regions mutated in the B.1.351 and B.1.1.7 variants. Conclusions about previously exposed vaccinees were limited because only six AZD1222 recipients were SARS-CoV-2 seropositive at baseline.

The meaning of the sample's time point label: about 28 days (+/-7) after the second vaccine dose. AZD1222 recipients with second doses at about 4 weeks or about 12 weeks were pooled, because spike-specific TCR depth and breadth did not differ between schedules. Vaccinee samples were obtained from the UK trials COV001 and COV002, which included a single-blind randomized controlled phase 2/3 trial of AZD1222 (ChAdOx1 nCoV-19) in healthy adults. Trial participant PBMC samples were collected at day 0 and day 28 after the second dose for TCRbeta chain sequencing. The CDR3 regions of human TCRbeta chains were subjected to immunosequencing. Per the original workflow: Repertoire TCRs were matched against a reference library of SARS-CoV-2-specific TCRs generated with the MIRA antigen-specificity platform. Breadth was defined as the fraction of unique TCRs that were SARS-CoV-2-associated, and depth was defined as the fraction of total T cells that were SARS-CoV-2-associated. Each spike-specific TCR was assigned to its reactive spike region and to a CD4 or CD8 class using the MIRA data. Log10-transformed breadth and depth values were compared by one-way ANOVA with Sidak's multiple comparisons tests. As stored in TCRdb, this immuneACCESS dataset retains in-frame rearrangements with V and J assigned. A fraction of the clones does not appear; measured against another copy, unresolved V genes explain less than half of the discrepancy, and the remainder lacks a known reason. D and trimming were read from the DNA, whereas the V and J calls and clone size are those reported in that table. The sample yields 140,000 or so clones; more than 70% were counted once. The top ten clones comprise approximately 5% of the sample.

On this clone: Its antigen is currently not known. No much larger clonotype is one base removed from it; base qualities were not supplied.

CDR3 length: 15 amino acids, cysteine to phenylalanine. This entry keeps only the CDR3 DNA: 45 bases, framed from base 1. According to the germline V gene, CDR1 reads SGHRS and CDR2 reads YFSETQ. Compared with germline, V lacks 1 base and J lacks 2 bases; bases without a gene match: 3. Sample: peripheral blood, taken 28 days after the second AZD1222 dose. The receptor was isolated from an adult who received the AZD1222 COVID-19 vaccine. The V gene is TRBV5-1 and the J gene is TRBJ2-7, and 10 junction bases match TRBD1. The CDR3 region: CASSLLGQGPYEQYF. Read as DNA, the sequence is TGCGCCAGCAGCTTGCTGGGACAGGGGCCCTACGAGCAGTACTTC.